Reported below is one TCR beta chain. Its antigen is as yet unknown. This record belongs to a study of cytomegalovirus exposure and HLA in healthy donors. Trimming at V came to 5 bases and at J to 3 bases, leaving 6 bases not matched to a gene. Germline assignment: CDR1 SGHVS and CDR2 FQNEAQ. The CDR3 covers 15 residues. Points from the study as a whole: In an earlier analysis, most TCR beta V segments were productive about 90% or about 30% of the time.

The PCR contained 60 Vbeta and 13 Jbeta primers. Repertoires were generated with immunoSEQ multiplex PCR, while TCRdb's copy carries only in-frame clones and drops some. This table holds fewer than 40,000 clones. Material for sequencing was PBMCs. This TCR derives from a woman aged 40 to 50 in good health and CMV-seropositive. The chain joins TRBV7-8 to TRBJ2-2; 7 nucleotides match TRBD1. In nucleotides, the CDR3 is TGTGCCAGCAGCGTGGGACAGACCTACACCGGGGAGCTGTTTTTT. This codes for CASSVGQTYTGELFF.